This T cell receptor (beta chain) originates from a study of blood T cell repertoires in COVID-19. Study background: The samples span acute and convalescent COVID-19 from the United States, Italy and Spain. Sources were T cells, B-cell-depleted T cells, or PBMCs; the material itself was cDNA or gDNA.

Original data processing: Amplification from reference gene primers served as the basis for estimated nucleated cell counts. The method was immunoSEQ multiplex PCR; TCRdb's version includes in-frame clones alone and lacks a portion of them. The V and J calls and clone size are taken from that table; D and trimming were inferred from the DNA. The data show 95,000 to 120,000 clones, around 84% seen once. The CDR3 contains 14 residues. Trimming cost V 1 base and J 0 bases, with 6 bases left between them. Germline V lookup: CDR1 MGHRA, CDR2 YSYEKL. As for this clone: Other DNA sequences in this specimen translate into the identical CDR3.

The TCR comes from a man in his forties with acute or convalescent COVID-19. The chain carries TRBV4-1 and TRBJ1-1; possible D gene TRBD1, 5 bases. The sample taken for sequencing was peripheral blood. CDR3 sequence reads: CASSQGQMNTEAFF. The CDR3 DNA reads TGCGCCAGCAGCCAAGGACAGATGAACACTGAAGCTTTCTTT.